The 10 T cell receptor beta chains given below trace back to one sample, sequenced in a study of blood T cell repertoires in COVID-19. The assay was immunoSEQ multiplex PCR, and TCRdb's table has in-frame clones only and misses some. The profile covers about 210,000 clones, with around 84% appearing a single time and 9.7% taken by the ten largest. The source material was peripheral blood. Receptor source: a man aged 50-59 years with active or convalescent COVID-19.

This clone was seen a handful of times. This sequence joins TRBV3-1 (or the pseudogene TRBV3-2) and TRBJ1-2; D unclear. Looked up from germline, CDR1 is LGHDT and CDR2 is YNNKEL (reference sequence). There are 15 residues in the CDR3. V lost 0 bases and J lost 6, with 14 bases in between. CDR3 loop: CASSQDRRGIHGYTF. For the CDR3, the DNA is TGTGCCAGCAGCCAAGATCGGCGGGGAATCCATGGCTACACCTTC.

The V and J genes are TRBV19 and TRBJ1-4, with D possibly being TRBD1 (5 bases). V lost 4 bases, J lost 3 bases, and 6 bases lay in between. Germline lookup yields CDR1 LNHDA and CDR2 SQIVND (reference sequence). The CDR3 runs to 13 residues. In DNA, the CDR3 is TGTGCCAGTAGTAGGGGCTCTAATGAAAAACTGTTTTTT. Translation: CASSRGSNEKLFF.

CDR3 sequence reads: CASSIGASGERRNTEAFF. The CDR3, as DNA: TGTGCCAGTAGTATAGGCGCCTCAGGGGAAAGGAGGAACACTGAAGCTTTCTTT. The V call is TRBV19, the J call TRBJ1-1; TRBD1 is a possible D gene (6 bases). V gave up 1 base and J gave up 1 base, with 19 bases separating them. Looked up from germline, CDR1 is LNHDA and CDR2 is SQIVND (reference sequence). There are 18 residues in the CDR3.

J is TRBJ2-7 and V is TRBV6-6; D ambiguous. CDR3 length: 12 amino acids. Germline V gives CDR1 MNHNY, CDR2 SVGAGI (reference sequence). With 6 bases removed from V and 1 base from J, the gap between germline ends came to 7 bases. CDR3: CASSPGSYEQYV. The CDR3 DNA sequence: TGTGCCAGCAGCCCGGGTTCCTACGAGCAGTACGTC.

V gene TRBV29-1 combines with J gene TRBJ2-1; 13 nucleotides align to TRBD2. This CDR3 has 14 amino acids. Germline CDR1 SQVTM, CDR2 ANQGSEA. Unmatched junction bases numbered 7, after V lost 4 bases and J lost 10 bases. The CDR3 bases are TGCAGCGTTGGGAGGGGACTAGCGGGAATCGAGCAGTTCTTC. It is translated as CSVGRGLAGIEQFF.

The rearrangement joins TRBV30 to TRBJ2-1; D is perhaps TRBD2 (5 bases). The V gene lost 1 base and the J gene lost 6 bases, with 7 bases spanning the gap. Germline loops: CDR1 GTSNPN, CDR2 SVGIG (reference sequence). The CDR3 loop spans 12 amino acids. As DNA, the CDR3 is TGTGCCTGGAGTGCTAGCCGCAATGAGCAGTTCTTC. Amino acids: CAWSASRNEQFF.

This chain connects TRBV5-1 to TRBJ2-3; no clear D gene. Germline V CDR1 and CDR2: SGHRS, YFSETQ. V was trimmed by 4 bases and J by 0 bases, leaving 9 bases between them. The CDR3 runs to 14 residues. The CDR3 DNA is TGCGCCAGCAGCCGGCAGACTAGCACAGATACGCAGTATTTT. It yields the protein CASSRQTSTDTQYF. Full variable domain (missing parts from reference TRBV5-1 and TRBJ2-3): KAGVTQTPRYLIKTRGQQVTLSCSPISGHRSVSWYQQTPGQGLQFLFEYFSETQRNKGNFPGRFSGRQFSNSRSEMNVSTLELGDSALYLCASSRQTSTDTQYFGPGTRLTVL.

This chain joins TRBV29-1 and TRBJ1-2; 7 bases are shared with TRBD1. V gave up 7 bases and J gave up 5 bases; unmatched junction bases: 19. Germline V gives CDR1 SQVTM, CDR2 ANQGSEA. CDR3 length: 16 residues. The chain's CDR3 is CSAVRGDSQAQYGYTF. As DNA, the CDR3 is TGCAGCGCTGTAAGAGGGGACAGCCAGGCCCAGTATGGCTACACCTTC.

The table lists this clone with a count of one. This sequence joins TRBV2 and TRBJ2-7; D is perhaps TRBD1 (5 bases). The germline gives CDR1 SNHLY, CDR2 FYNNEI. This CDR3 spans 14 amino acids. V dropped 2 bases and J dropped 3 bases, with 11 bases sitting between them. In DNA, the CDR3 is TGTGCCAGCAGTGAACAGGGTGTTGGCTACGAGCAGTACTTC. Translating it yields CASSEQGVGYEQYF.

The CDR3 spells CASSGTDTGELFF. Written as DNA, the CDR3 is TGCGCCAGCAGCGGGACAGACACCGGGGAGCTGTTTTTT. This chain uses TRBV5-1 with TRBJ2-2; 7 bases fit TRBD1. V lost 4 bases, J lost 3 bases, and 0 bases stayed unmatched. Per germline, CDR1 SGHRS and CDR2 YFSETQ. The CDR3 runs 13 residues.